The next 21 T cell receptor beta chains were all read from a single sample in a study of T cells in Graves' hyperthyroidism and ophthalmopathy. Amplification of TCR beta CDR3 regions used RNA as the template. TCR CDR3 underwent first-round RT-PCR with the HTBI primer set. TCRdb processed the multiplex PCR reads anew with MiXCR; each CDR3 protein has one entry. The sample yields fewer than 700,000 distinct CDR3 sequences, approximately 17% seen once. Sample: blood. The receptors shown here come from a young woman with Graves' ophthalmopathy.

This clonotype was seen ten or more times. The chain is built from TRBV7-3 and TRBJ1-2; 10 bases line up with TRBD1. The V segment lost 2 bases and the J segment 8 bases; nucleotides outside the gene matches: 5. This CDR3 spans 14 amino acids. Germline V gives CDR1 SGHTA, CDR2 FQGTGA. CDR3 protein: CASSLSRQGAGYTF. CDR3 bases: TGTGCCAGCAGCTTATCTAGACAGGGGGCCGGCTACACCTTC.

The chain has TRBV28 and TRBJ1-2, with TRBD1 as a possible D gene (5 bases). Germline CDR1 reads MDHEN; CDR2 reads SYDVKM. This CDR3 comprises 13 residues. Trimming cost V 5 bases and J 6 bases, with 13 bases left between them. The CDR3 region has the DNA TGTGCCAGCAGTCGGGACCGATTAGATGGCTACACCTTC. Translated: CASSRDRLDGYTF.

This clonotype showed up just a few times. This chain links TRBV9 with TRBJ2-5; D not certain. From germline, CDR1 is SGDLS and CDR2 YYNGEE. This CDR3 contains 16 residues. Deletions cut 3 bases from V and 0 bases from J, with 15 bases between. CDR3 in DNA: TGTGCCAGCAGCGGCGATCCCTTCAGGAACCAAGAGACCCAGTACTTC. This translates into CASSGDPFRNQETQYF.

This clonotype has just a few counts. The V gene is TRBV5-8, the J gene TRBJ1-1; a weak D match, TRBD1 (6 bases). Per the germline V gene, CDR1 is SGHTS and CDR2 is YDEGEE. The ends were cut back, 4 bases at V and 6 bases at J, with 19 bases in the middle. The CDR3 has 15 residues. Here the CDR3 DNA reads TGTGCCAGCAGCCCTCCGACAGGAAGTAGCCCTGAAGCTTTCTTT. This codes for CASSPPTGSSPEAFF.

A remark on this clonotype: Given a much more abundant clone one base away, this may be a read error. The V and J genes are TRBV19 and TRBJ1-1, with D tentatively TRBD1 (6 bases). Trimming removed 5 bases from V and 3 bases from J, with 13 bases in between. Germline-derived CDR1 and CDR2 are LNHDA and SQIVND (reference sequence). The CDR3 is 14 residues long. CDR3 DNA: TGTGCCAGTAGTCCCCGGACAGAATACACTGAAGCTTTCTTT. This encodes CASSPRTEYTEAFF.

This clonotype was observed a few times. The chain has TRBV29-1 and TRBJ2-7; 13 bases are a match to TRBD2. V was pared by 1 base and J by 1 base, with 7 bases of the junction left unmatched. The CDR3 loop spans 17 amino acids. Germline V lookup: CDR1 SQVTM, CDR2 ANQGSEA. DNA of the CDR3: TGCAGCGTTGAAGTCGACCCGGGACTAGCGGGATCCTACGAGCAGTACTTC. As protein: CSVEVDPGLAGSYEQYF.

In its sample, this clonotype was seen many times. The J gene is TRBJ2-1, the V gene TRBV6-1; D may match TRBD1 or TRBD2 (5 bases each). This CDR3 contains 14 residues. In germline, CDR1 is MNHNS, CDR2 SASEGT. The V gene lost 4 bases and the J gene lost 0 bases, with 7 bases spanning the gap. In nucleotides, the CDR3 is TGTGCCAGCAGTGCGGGACCCTCCTACAATGAGCAGTTCTTC. It specifies CASSAGPSYNEQFF.

This clonotype was counted many times. The rearrangement links TRBV2 to TRBJ1-2; 7 nucleotides align to TRBD1. Germline CDR1 and CDR2: SNHLY and FYNNEI. Trimming at V came to 8 bases and at J to 2 bases, leaving 17 bases not matched to a gene. The length of the CDR3 is 17 residues. The CDR3 sequence: CASPTGAGVLPNYGYTF. In nucleotides, the CDR3 is TGTGCCAGCCCCACAGGGGCAGGCGTTTTACCAAACTATGGCTACACCTTC.

The CDR3 loop is CASSASGSNNEQFF. The CDR3 DNA sequence: TGTGCCAGCAGTGCTAGCGGGAGCAACAATGAGCAGTTCTTC. This sequence joins TRBV25-1 and TRBJ2-1, with 10 bases aligning to TRBD2. The ends lost 4 bases at V and 5 bases at J; junction bases unmatched: 2. The CDR3 length is 14 residues. From germline, CDR1 is MGHDK and CDR2 SYGVNS.

This clonotype was found many times. The rearrangement uses TRBV12-3 or TRBV12-4 and TRBJ2-2, with 10 bases lining up with TRBD1. The CDR3 extends over 16 amino acids. With 7 bases clipped from V and 4 bases from J, the junction kept 9 bases outside the gene matches. The CDR3 reads CASTWGQGRGTGELFF. In DNA, the CDR3 is TGTGCCAGCACTTGGGGACAGGGGCGAGGCACCGGGGAGCTGTTTTTT.

This clonotype was observed many times. J is TRBJ2-2 and V is TRBV11-2, with TRBD1 matching 8 bases. V shed 4 bases and J 4 bases; nucleotides not matched to a gene: 2. From germline, CDR1 is SGHAT and CDR2 FQNNGV. CDR3 size: 14 residues. The CDR3 DNA reads TGTGCCAGCAGCTCAACAGGGGGCACCGGGGAGCTGTTTTTT. Its protein product is CASSSTGGTGELFF.

Ten or more counts support this clonotype. This rearrangement joins TRBV5-6 to TRBJ2-5, with TRBD1 identical over 8 bases. This CDR3 region has 14 residues. With 5 bases clipped from V and 5 bases from J, the junction kept 8 bases outside the gene matches. Germline lookup yields CDR1 SGHDT and CDR2 YYEEEE. CDR3 residues: CASRPTGVGETQYF. The CDR3 DNA reads as TGTGCCAGCAGACCGACAGGGGTGGGGGAGACCCAGTACTTC. The entire variable domain, with the rest obtained from reference TRBV5-6 and TRBJ2-5, is as follows: DAGVTQSPTHLIKTRGQQVTLRCSPKSGHDTVSWYQQALGQGPQFIFQYYEEEERQRGNFPDRFSGHQFPNYSSELNVNALLLGDSALYLCASRPTGVGETQYFGPGTRLLVL.

V gene TRBV3-1 combines with J gene TRBJ1-3; 7 bases match TRBD1. CDR3 size: 18 residues. V was pared by 0 bases and J by 0 bases, with 8 bases of the junction left unmatched. Germline-derived CDR1 and CDR2 are LGHDT and YNNKEL (reference sequence). The CDR3 nucleotides read TGTGCCAGCAGCCAAGATCGGGAGGGGGCTGCCTCTGGAAACACCATATATTTT. It is translated as CASSQDREGAASGNTIYF.

In its sample, this clonotype was seen many times. V gene TRBV28 combines with J gene TRBJ2-3; D may be TRBD1 (7 bases). CDR1 and CDR2 from the germline V gene are MDHEN and SYDVKM. This CDR3 comprises 14 residues. V was trimmed by 5 bases and J by 4 bases, leaving 13 bases between them. CDR3 amino acids: CASSAQGGPDTQYF. As DNA, the CDR3 is TGTGCCAGCAGTGCCCAGGGGGGTCCAGATACGCAGTATTTT. Together with reference TRBV28 and TRBJ2-3, the CDR3 gives the full variable domain: DVKVTQSSRYLVKRTGEKVFLECVQDMDHENMFWYRQDPGLGLRLIYFSYDVKMKEKGDIPEGYSVSREKKERFSLILESASTNQTSMYLCASSAQGGPDTQYFGPGTRLTVL.

This clonotype showed up many times. The CDR3 loop is CASGGLYLSEQYF. The CDR3 coding sequence is TGTGCCAGCGGTGGACTGTATCTTAGCGAGCAGTACTTC. The chain links TRBV11-2 to TRBJ2-7; D may be TRBD2 (5 bases). Germline V lookup: CDR1 SGHAT, CDR2 FQNNGV. The CDR3 consists of 13 residues. V was trimmed by 8 bases and J by 6 bases, leaving 17 bases between them.

This clonotype was detected ten times or more. The chain joins TRBV3-1 to TRBJ2-1, with 9 bases matching TRBD1. This CDR3 contains 16 residues. Germline CDR1 and CDR2: LGHDT and YNNKEL (reference sequence). V lost 4 bases, J lost 8 bases, and 12 bases stayed unmatched. CDR3 in amino acids: CASSPGGTGSGDEQFF. The CDR3 coding sequence is TGTGCCAGCAGCCCCGGCGGGACAGGGTCTGGGGATGAGCAGTTCTTC.

This clonotype showed up many times. This chain joins TRBV7-8 and TRBJ1-4; TRBD1 agrees at 12 bases. Germline V gene sequence: CDR1 SGHVS, CDR2 FQNEAQ. V trimming: 2 bases; J trimming: 2 bases; junction bases outside the gene matches: 6. This CDR3 has 18 residues. CDR3 residues: CASSLSGTGGVTNEKLFF. The CDR3 DNA follows: TGTGCCAGCAGCTTATCCGGGACAGGGGGCGTTACTAATGAAAAACTGTTTTTT. The variable domain in full, completed from reference TRBV7-8 and TRBJ1-4, reads GAGVSQSPRYKVAKRGQDVALRCDPISGHVSLFWYQQALGQGPEFLTYFQNEAQLDKSGLPSDRFFAERPEGSVSTLKIQRTQQEDSAVYLCASSLSGTGGVTNEKLFFGSGTQLSVL.

As to this clonotype: A much larger clone differs by one base, so this may be a read error. The chain recombines TRBV5-1 with TRBJ2-2; either TRBD1 or TRBD2 may fit D (6 bases each). CDR1 and CDR2 from the germline V gene are SGHRS and YFSETQ. The V end lost 3 bases, the J end lost 6 bases, and 9 bases lay between the germline ends. The CDR3 has 13 amino acids. Written as DNA, the CDR3 is TGCGCCAGCAGCTCGGAGGGGGCCGGGGAGCTGTTTTTT. This codes for CASSSEGAGELFF. The whole variable domain, filled in from reference TRBV5-1 and TRBJ2-2, reads KAGVTQTPRYLIKTRGQQVTLSCSPISGHRSVSWYQQTPGQGLQFLFEYFSETQRNKGNFPGRFSGRQFSNSRSEMNVSTLELGDSALYLCASSSEGAGELFFGEGSRLTVL.

This clonotype has ten or more counts. J is TRBJ2-3 and V is TRBV5-1; D is unresolved. Germline lookup yields CDR1 SGHRS and CDR2 YFSETQ. V dropped 0 bases and J dropped 3 bases, with 8 bases sitting between them. The CDR3 length is 14 residues. As DNA, the CDR3 is TGCGCCAGCAGCTTGGATCCGTCAACAGATACGCAGTATTTT. Translating gives CASSLDPSTDTQYF.

At least ten counts were recorded for this clonotype. V is TRBV6-1 and J is TRBJ2-7; weak D call: TRBD2 (5 bases). The CDR3 extends over 15 amino acids. Trimming pared 3 bases from V and 6 bases from J, leaving 18 bases between. Germline lookup yields CDR1 MNHNS and CDR2 SASEGT. CDR3 sequence (DNA): TGTGCCAGCAGTGAGGGTTACGGGAACCGAGGCGAGCAGTACTTC. This codes for CASSEGYGNRGEQYF.

This clonotype has ten or more counts. V and J are TRBV12-3 or TRBV12-4 and TRBJ1-1; the D is unclear. Trimming shortened V by 6 bases and J by 0 bases, and 8 bases separated the two germline ends. This CDR3 has 13 amino acids. The chain's CDR3 is CASSWTVNTEAFF. CDR3 DNA sequence: TGTGCCAGCAGCTGGACGGTGAACACTGAAGCTTTCTTT.